The clone carrying this T cell receptor beta chain was detected once. Its antigen remains unknown. One end of the junction is discordant with germline, which a read error may explain. It was through 5'RACE template switching that TCR cDNA was made, with a universal primer site and UMIs added. Each CDR3 protein gets one entry after TCRdb re-called the 5' RACE reads with MiXCR. Here the sample spans some 250,000 distinct CDR3 sequences, 6% to 7.5% being singletons. This CDR3 spans 12 amino acids. This sample stems from a study of T cells after yellow fever vaccination. Across the study: Low-cell-number fractions were prepared with SMART-Seq v4 Ultra Low Input. Study observations and caveats: Abundant bulk-population clonotypes could contaminate the FACS-sorted repertoires.

The sequencing used CD4+ T cells sorted from PBMCs, collected 15 days after the yellow fever booster vaccination. The J gene is TRBJ2-7, the V gene TRBV12-3 or TRBV12-4; 13 bases map to TRBD2. This receptor was taken from a man aged 25 to 45 who received the YFV17D yellow fever vaccine. CDR3 DNA: TGTGCCAGCAGGCCGACTAGCGGGAGGTCGCACTTC. It specifies CASRPTSGRSHF.